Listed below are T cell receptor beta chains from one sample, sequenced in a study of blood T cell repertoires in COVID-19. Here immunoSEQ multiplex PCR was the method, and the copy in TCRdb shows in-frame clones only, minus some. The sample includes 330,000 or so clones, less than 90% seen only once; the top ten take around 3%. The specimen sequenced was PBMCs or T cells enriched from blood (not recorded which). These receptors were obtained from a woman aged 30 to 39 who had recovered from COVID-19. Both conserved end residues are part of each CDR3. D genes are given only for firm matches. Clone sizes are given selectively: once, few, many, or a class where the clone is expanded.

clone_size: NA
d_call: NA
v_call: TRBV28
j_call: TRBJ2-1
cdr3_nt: TGTGCCAGCAGTCGAATCAGGGAAAGCTCCTACAATGAGCAGTTCTTC
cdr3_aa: CASSRIRESSYNEQFF

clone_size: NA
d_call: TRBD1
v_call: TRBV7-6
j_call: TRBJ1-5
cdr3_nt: TGTGCCAGCAGCTTAGGACAGGGAAGCAATCAGCCCCAGCATTTT
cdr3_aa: CASSLGQGSNQPQHF

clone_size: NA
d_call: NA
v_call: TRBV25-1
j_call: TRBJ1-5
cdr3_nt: TGTGCCAGCAGTACCCGACAGAATCAGCCCCAGCATTTT
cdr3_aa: CASSTRQNQPQHF

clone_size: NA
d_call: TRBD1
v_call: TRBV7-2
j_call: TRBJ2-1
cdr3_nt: TGTGCCAGCAGCCGGACAGGGTACTACGATGAGCAGTTCTTC
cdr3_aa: CASSRTGYYDEQFF

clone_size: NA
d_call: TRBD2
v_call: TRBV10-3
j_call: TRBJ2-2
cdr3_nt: TGTGCCATCAGTGTCTTACTAGCGGGAGGGCTGGACACCGGGGAGCTGTTTTTT
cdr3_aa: CAISVLLAGGLDTGELFF

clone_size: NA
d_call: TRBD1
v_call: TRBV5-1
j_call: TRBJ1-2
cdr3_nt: TGCGCCAGCAGCGATGGGACAGGGCACTATGGCTACACCTTC
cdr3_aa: CASSDGTGHYGYTF

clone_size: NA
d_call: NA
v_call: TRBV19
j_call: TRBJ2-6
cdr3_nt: TGTGCCAGTAGTCCCTGGAGGCAACTCTCTGGGGCCAACGTCCTGACTTTC
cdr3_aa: CASSPWRQLSGANVLTF

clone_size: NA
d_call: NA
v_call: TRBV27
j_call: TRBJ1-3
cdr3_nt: TGTGCCAGCAGTTTACAAGGGGATTCTGGAAACACCATATATTTT
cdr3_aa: CASSLQGDSGNTIYF

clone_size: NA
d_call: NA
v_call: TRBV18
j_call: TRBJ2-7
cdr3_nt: TGTGCCAGCTCACCCGGACAGTCCTACGAGCAGTACTTC
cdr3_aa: CASSPGQSYEQYF

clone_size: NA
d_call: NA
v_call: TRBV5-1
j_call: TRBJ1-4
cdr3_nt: TGCGCCAGCAGCTTGGCGTCAACTAATGAAAAACTGTTTTTT
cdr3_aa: CASSLASTNEKLFF

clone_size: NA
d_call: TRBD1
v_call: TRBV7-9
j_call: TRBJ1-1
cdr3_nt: TGTGCCAGCAGCTCTAGACAGGGATCAAACACTGAAGCTTTCTTT
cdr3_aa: CASSSRQGSNTEAFF

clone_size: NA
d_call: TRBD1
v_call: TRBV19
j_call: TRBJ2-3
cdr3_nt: TGTGCCAGTGGACAGGGGGCAGATACGCAGTATTTT
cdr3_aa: CASGQGADTQYF

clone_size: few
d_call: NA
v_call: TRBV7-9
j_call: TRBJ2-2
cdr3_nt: TGTGCCAGCAGCCTCCCGGTCCCCGGGGAGCTGTTTTTT
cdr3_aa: CASSLPVPGELFF

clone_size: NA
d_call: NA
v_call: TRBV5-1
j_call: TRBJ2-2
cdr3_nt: TGCGCCAGCAGCGTGGCCCAAACCGGGGAGCTGTTTTTT
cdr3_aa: CASSVAQTGELFF

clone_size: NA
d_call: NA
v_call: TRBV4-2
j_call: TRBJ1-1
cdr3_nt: TGTGCCAGCAGCCGGCGAGGGTCTGGGAGGGGGACTGAAGCTTTCTTT
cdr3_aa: CASSRRGSGRGTEAFF

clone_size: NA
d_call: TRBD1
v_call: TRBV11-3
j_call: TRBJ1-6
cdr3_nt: TGTGCCAGCAGCTACCTACAGGGGAAGGGGTCACCCCTCCACTTT
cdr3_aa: CASSYLQGKGSPLHF

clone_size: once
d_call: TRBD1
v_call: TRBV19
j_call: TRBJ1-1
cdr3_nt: TGTGCCAGTAGTCTCCGACAGGGCGGCGACACTGAAGCTTTCTTT
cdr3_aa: CASSLRQGGDTEAFF

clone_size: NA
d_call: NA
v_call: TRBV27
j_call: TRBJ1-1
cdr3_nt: TGTGCCAGCAGCTTTGGGGGAGGGAACACTGAAGCTTTCTTT
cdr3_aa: CASSFGGGNTEAFF

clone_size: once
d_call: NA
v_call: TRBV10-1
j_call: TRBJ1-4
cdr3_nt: TGCGCCAGCAGTGAGTGGGGCGGATCTAATGAAAAACTGTTTTTT
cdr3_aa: CASSEWGGSNEKLFF

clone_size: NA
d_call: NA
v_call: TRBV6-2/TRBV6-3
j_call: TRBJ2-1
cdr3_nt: TGTGCCAGCAGTTACTCGAACGTGGGAACCAGGGGTTCCTACAATGAGCAGTTCTTC
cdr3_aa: CASSYSNVGTRGSYNEQFF

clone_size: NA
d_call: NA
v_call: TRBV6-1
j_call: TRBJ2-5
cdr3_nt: TGTGCCAGCAGTGAAAACATAAGCCAAGAGACCCAGTACTTC
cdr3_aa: CASSENISQETQYF

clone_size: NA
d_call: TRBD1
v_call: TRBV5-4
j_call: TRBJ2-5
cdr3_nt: TGTGCCAGCAGCTCTCACAGGGGACGGGAGACCCAGTACTTC
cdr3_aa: CASSSHRGRETQYF

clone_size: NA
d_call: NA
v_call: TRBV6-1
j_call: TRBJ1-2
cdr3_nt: TGTGCCAGCAGTGATACGGGACACTTCTACTATGGCTACACCTTC
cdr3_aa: CASSDTGHFYYGYTF

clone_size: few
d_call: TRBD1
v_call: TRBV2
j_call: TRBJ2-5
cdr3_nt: TGTGCCAGCAGTGAAGGAGGGGGCATTGGGGAGACCCAGTACTTC
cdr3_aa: CASSEGGGIGETQYF

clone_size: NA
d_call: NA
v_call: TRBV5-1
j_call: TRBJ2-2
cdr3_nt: TGCGCCAGCAGCAGGGGCTCGAACACCGGGGAGCTGTTTTTT
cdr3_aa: CASSRGSNTGELFF

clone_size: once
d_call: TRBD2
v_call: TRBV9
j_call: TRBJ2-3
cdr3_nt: TGTGCCAGCAGCGTAGATCGGCTAGCGGGAGGGCACATTTTGTTT
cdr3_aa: CASSVDRLAGGHILF

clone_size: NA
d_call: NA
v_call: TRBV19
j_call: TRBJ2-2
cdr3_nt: TGTGCCAGTAGTTCGTACGCGGCCGGGGAGCTGTTTTTT
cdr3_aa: CASSSYAAGELFF

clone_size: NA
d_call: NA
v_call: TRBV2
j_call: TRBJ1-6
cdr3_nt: TGTGCCAGCAGTGGGTCCGGGGCCTATAATTCACCCCTCCACTTT
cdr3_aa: CASSGSGAYNSPLHF

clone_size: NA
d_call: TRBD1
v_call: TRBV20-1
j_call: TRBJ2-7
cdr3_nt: TGCAGTGCTAGTGGGACAGGCCTTCTACGAGAGCAGTACTTC
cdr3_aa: CSASGTGLLREQYF

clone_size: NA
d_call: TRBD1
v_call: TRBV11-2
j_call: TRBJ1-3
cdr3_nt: TGTGCCAGCAGCCCGGGACAGGGCTCTGGAAACACCATATATTTT
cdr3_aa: CASSPGQGSGNTIYF

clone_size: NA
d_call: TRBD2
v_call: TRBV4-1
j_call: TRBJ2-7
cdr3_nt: TGCGCCAGCAGCCAGGGTGGCACCCGGGGGGGCCGGAGGGAGCAGTACTTC
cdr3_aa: CASSQGGTRGGRREQYF